This T cell receptor beta chain was retrieved from a study of T cell repertoires in cytomegalovirus infection. As to this clonotype: No antigen is known for it.

Germline V gene lookup returns CDR1 MNHEY and CDR2 SMNVEV (reference sequence). The V and J ends lost 10 bases and 5 bases, in that order; junction bases with no gene match: 10. The CDR3 totals 13 residues. TCRdb fed the reads into MiXCR, producing one record per CDR3 protein. The profile covers some 560,000 distinct CDR3 sequences, with about 40% appearing a single time and roughly 50% taken by the ten largest. The gene calls are TRBV27 and TRBJ1-1; TRBD1 aligns across 7 bases. This clonotype was sampled from a human donor in good health (CMV status not recorded). Some clones in this sample may be carry-over from other donors' samples. The specimen comprised cultured PBMCs, sampled from culture after CMV antigen stimulation. CDR3 bases: TGTGCCACCCTAGACAGGGAGGGAACTGAAGCTTTCTTT. Its translation is CATLDREGTEAFF.